This entry lists 32 T cell receptor beta chains sequenced from one sample in a study of shared clonotypes between healthy human individuals. Repertoires were generated with immunoSEQ multiplex PCR, while TCRdb's copy carries only in-frame clones and drops some. The data show roughly 450,000 clones, 79% seen once. What was sequenced was PBMCs. Source of these receptors: a woman aged 40 to 50 in good health. Some clones in this sample may be carry-over from other donors' samples.

The J gene is TRBJ1-2, the V gene TRBV30, with D hard to call. Trimming took 2 bases from V and 9 from J, leaving 10 bases between them. Germline V gene sequence: CDR1 GTSNPN, CDR2 SVGIG (reference sequence). There are 11 residues in the CDR3. The CDR3 here is CAWSLVRSYTF. CDR3 sequence (DNA): TGTGCCTGGAGTTTGGTACGGAGCTACACCTTC.

The chain couples TRBV7-8 to TRBJ2-7; weak D call: TRBD1 (6 bases). This CDR3 spans 14 amino acids. V dropped 4 bases and J dropped 0 bases, with 10 bases sitting between them. The V gene's germline CDR1 is SGHVS and CDR2 FQNEAQ. CDR3 DNA: TGTGCCAGCAGCTACGGACAGACCTCCTACGAGCAGTACTTC. Translated: CASSYGQTSYEQYF. Full variable domain (rest looked up from reference TRBV7-8 and TRBJ2-7): GAGVSQSPRYKVAKRGQDVALRCDPISGHVSLFWYQQALGQGPEFLTYFQNEAQLDKSGLPSDRFFAERPEGSVSTLKIQRTQQEDSAVYLCASSYGQTSYEQYFGPGTRLTVT.

This clone has a single count. The rearrangement joins TRBV15 to TRBJ2-3; 12 bases line up with TRBD2. The CDR3 has 17 amino acids. Germline loops: CDR1 LNHNV, CDR2 YYDKDF (reference sequence). Unmatched junction bases numbered 2, after V lost 0 bases and J lost 1 base. CDR3 amino acids: CATSRERTSGGTDTQYF. CDR3 sequence (DNA): TGTGCCACCAGCAGAGAACGGACTAGCGGGGGCACAGATACGCAGTATTTT.

V usage is TRBV7-9 and J usage is TRBJ1-1; D is undetermined. Trimming left V 1 base short and J 0 bases short, with 9 bases between. The CDR3 spans 15 residues. The germline gives CDR1 SEHNR, CDR2 FQNEAQ (reference sequence). The CDR3 sequence: CASSLVTGMNTEAFF. The CDR3, as DNA: TGTGCCAGCAGCTTAGTGACGGGGATGAACACTGAAGCTTTCTTT.

The chain links TRBV11-3 to TRBJ2-7; 9 bases are shared with TRBD2. This CDR3 contains 17 residues. CDR1 and CDR2 (germline): SGHNT, YENEEA. The trim removed 8 bases at V and 2 bases at J, leaving 16 bases unmatched. CDR3 protein: CASQVAGVHDNTYEQYF. The CDR3 bases are TGTGCCAGCCAGGTAGCGGGGGTCCACGACAATACCTACGAGCAGTACTTC.

The chain links TRBV6-1 to TRBJ2-3, with TRBD2 identical over 10 bases. Trimming at V came to 6 bases and at J to 6 bases, leaving 6 bases not matched to a gene. CDR3 size: 14 residues. CDR1 MNHNS and CDR2 SASEGT come from the germline V gene. The CDR3: CASRLTSGWDTQYF. The CDR3 bases are TGTGCCAGCAGGCTGACTAGCGGGTGGGATACGCAGTATTTT.

The chain couples TRBV12-1 to TRBJ2-1; the table gives TRBD2 as D, unverified against the DNA. TRBV12-1 is termed a pseudogene. CDR3 length: 16 residues. The CDR3: CASSSPSTSPYNEQFF. Here the CDR3 DNA reads TGTGCCAGCAGCTCCCCGAGCACGTCACCATACAATGAGCAGTTCTTC.

The rearrangement uses TRBV7-8 and TRBJ1-4; TRBD1 might be the D (6 bases). The CDR3 length is 17 residues. V was pared by 3 bases and J by 8 bases, with 22 bases between. The V gene's germline CDR1 is SGHVS and CDR2 FQNEAQ. This CDR3 reads CASSFRAGATFGEKLFF. The CDR3, as DNA: TGTGCCAGCAGCTTTAGGGCAGGGGCCACCTTTGGGGAAAAACTGTTTTTT. The full variable domain, with the rest looked up from reference TRBV7-8 and TRBJ1-4, is GAGVSQSPRYKVAKRGQDVALRCDPISGHVSLFWYQQALGQGPEFLTYFQNEAQLDKSGLPSDRFFAERPEGSVSTLKIQRTQQEDSAVYLCASSFRAGATFGEKLFFGSGTQLSVL.

The chain links TRBV6-4 to TRBJ2-2, with D possibly being TRBD2 (5 bases). Between the trimmed V and J ends, which lost 0 bases and 1 base, there was a span of 6 bases. The CDR3 is made up of 15 amino acids. CDR1 and CDR2 (germline): MRHNA, SNTAGT. The CDR3 DNA reads as TGTGCCAGCAGTGACTCTGAGGGGAACACCGGGGAGCTGTTTTTT. The encoded protein is CASSDSEGNTGELFF.

This clone has only one observation. V and J are TRBV28 and TRBJ2-7, with 7 bases identical to TRBD1. This CDR3 has 11 amino acids. With 11 bases clipped from V and 4 bases from J, the junction kept 5 bases outside the gene matches. The germline CDR1 and CDR2 sequences are MDHEN and SYDVKM. CDR3 sequence: CAVGTAYEQYF. CDR3 DNA: TGTGCCGTAGGGACAGCTTACGAGCAGTACTTC.

This clone has a single count. The same CDR3 arises from other DNA sequences in this sample as well. This chain uses TRBV29-1 with TRBJ2-3; D is unresolved. The CDR3 sequence is 12 residues long. From germline, CDR1 is SQVTM and CDR2 ANQGSEA. With 3 bases removed from V and 0 bases from J, the gap between germline ends came to 4 bases. CDR3 DNA: TGCAGCGTTGATCCCAGCACAGATACGCAGTATTTT. Its translation: CSVDPSTDTQYF.

This chain joins TRBV7-3 and TRBJ2-5; D ambiguous. The ends were cut back, 5 bases at V and 2 bases at J, with 9 bases in the middle. This CDR3 region has 13 residues. Per germline, CDR1 SGHTA and CDR2 FQGTGA. The CDR3 spells CASSRAGQETQYF. The CDR3 bases are TGTGCCAGCAGCCGGGCAGGTCAAGAGACCCAGTACTTC.

In DNA form, the CDR3 reads TGTGCCAGCAGCGATCGGACAGGAGGTTTCTACGAGCAGTACTTC. Protein product: CASSDRTGGFYEQYF. The rearrangement uses TRBV11-2 and TRBJ2-5; the match to TRBD1 covers 7 bases. With the DNA end fitting TRBJ2-7 better, the J assignment may be wrong. Germline-derived CDR1 and CDR2 are SGHAT and FQNNGV. CDR3 length: 15 amino acids.

The chain is built from TRBV5-4 and TRBJ1-1, with 9 bases matching TRBD1. From germline, CDR1 is SGHNT and CDR2 YYREEE (reference sequence). This CDR3 contains 14 residues. Losses at the gene ends were 4 bases for V and 6 bases for J; bases not matched to a gene: 7. CDR3 DNA: TGTGCCAGCAGCAAGAACAGGGGGCGCGCTGAAGCTTTCTTT. The encoded protein is CASSKNRGRAEAFF.

The chain carries TRBV5-3 and TRBJ2-1; no definite D call. TRBV5-3 is an ORF for which the function is uncertain. V was pared by 0 bases and J by 6 bases, with 10 bases between. The CDR3 consists of 14 residues. The CDR3 loop is CARSLALGCNEQFF. DNA of the CDR3: TGTGCCAGAAGCTTGGCCCTTGGTTGCAATGAGCAGTTCTTC.

This rearrangement joins TRBV29-1 to TRBJ2-3, with D hard to call. The germline V and J ends were trimmed by 0 bases and 0 bases, with 10 bases remaining between them. The CDR3 is made up of 15 amino acids. Germline V gene lookup returns CDR1 SQVTM and CDR2 ANQGSEA. The CDR3 protein is CSVEDRAESTDTQYF. The CDR3, as DNA: TGCAGCGTTGAAGATAGGGCGGAGAGCACAGATACGCAGTATTTT.

The chain joins TRBV30 to TRBJ2-7; no reliable D call. Germline CDR1 is GTSNPN and CDR2 is SVGIG (reference sequence). Trimming shortened V by 4 bases and J by 6 bases, and 10 bases separated the two germline ends. CDR3 length: 11 residues. The CDR3 bases are TGTGCCTGGACGTCTCGGGCCGAGCAGTACTTC. Translation: CAWTSRAEQYF.

The rearrangement uses TRBV10-3 and TRBJ2-3; 8 bases match TRBD1. V shed 6 bases, J shed 2 bases, and the junction held 4 bases outside the gene matches. The CDR3 has 14 residues. CDR1 is ENHRY and CDR2 is SYGVKD in the germline V gene. This CDR3 is CAIRDRVNTDTQYF. The CDR3 region has the DNA TGTGCCATCAGGGACAGGGTGAACACAGATACGCAGTATTTT.

J is TRBJ2-3 and V is TRBV7-6; the D gene is possibly TRBD2 (6 bases). From germline, CDR1 is SGHVS and CDR2 FNYEAQ. The length of the CDR3 is 15 residues. Trimming shortened V by 2 bases and J by 3 bases, and 12 bases separated the two germline ends. The CDR3 region is CASSLRGGTTDTQYF. The CDR3 nucleotides are TGTGCCAGCAGCTTACGTGGCGGGACGACAGATACGCAGTATTTT.

This chain joins TRBV4-1 and TRBJ1-4; D is uncertain. CDR1 and CDR2 from the germline V gene are MGHRA and YSYEKL. The CDR3 runs 15 residues. The V end lost 4 bases, the J end lost 13 bases, and 22 bases lay between the germline ends. CDR3 in amino acids: CASSPLSLPTSRLFF. Written as DNA, the CDR3 is TGCGCCAGCAGCCCCCTGTCCCTTCCAACTAGTAGACTGTTTTTT.

This clone was detected once. This rearrangement joins TRBV4-3 to TRBJ2-1, with 7 nucleotides matching TRBD2. The germline V gene encodes CDR1 LGHNA and CDR2 YSLEER. The CDR3 is 16 residues long. J was trimmed by 5 bases and V by 0 bases; bases with no gene match: 7. The CDR3 protein is CASSQDRGSQDNEQFF. The CDR3 bases are TGCGCCAGCAGCCAAGACCGCGGGAGCCAAGACAATGAGCAGTTCTTC.

This clone was counted many times. The rearrangement uses TRBV5-6 and TRBJ2-3; perhaps TRBD2 as D (6 bases). V dropped 3 bases and J dropped 4 bases, with 12 bases sitting between them. CDR3 size: 14 residues. Germline CDR1 and CDR2: SGHDT and YYEEEE. The CDR3 nucleotides are TGTGCCAGCAGCTACGGACTAATGGCAGATACGCAGTATTTT. Translating gives CASSYGLMADTQYF. The variable domain in full, with the rest retrieved from reference TRBV5-6 and TRBJ2-3, is DAGVTQSPTHLIKTRGQQVTLRCSPKSGHDTVSWYQQALGQGPQFIFQYYEEEERQRGNFPDRFSGHQFPNYSSELNVNALLLGDSALYLCASSYGLMADTQYFGPGTRLTVL.

V gene TRBV11-2 combines with J gene TRBJ2-5; 8 positions agree with TRBD2. The ends lost 6 bases at V and 2 bases at J; junction bases unmatched: 11. The CDR3 has 16 amino acids. CDR1 is SGHAT, CDR2 FQNNGV, per germline. The CDR3 loop is CASSINSGTVQETQYF. CDR3 in DNA: TGTGCCAGCAGTATCAATAGCGGGACGGTACAAGAGACCCAGTACTTC.

The chain carries TRBV2 and TRBJ2-2; possible D gene TRBD1, 6 bases. The CDR3 runs 14 residues. The V gene lost 5 bases and the J gene lost 1 base, with 8 bases spanning the gap. The V gene's germline CDR1 is SNHLY and CDR2 FYNNEI. CDR3 DNA: TGTGCCAGCAGTAGGACAGTGAACACCGGGGAGCTGTTTTTT. Amino acids: CASSRTVNTGELFF.

For the CDR3, the DNA is TGTGCCAGCAGCCCCCGGGCTCTACTCACTGAAGCTTTCTTT. This sequence encodes CASSPRALLTEAFF. The gene calls are TRBV14 and TRBJ1-1; D remains ambiguous. V was shortened by 4 bases and J by 4 bases, with 13 bases between the two germline ends. CDR1 SGHDN and CDR2 FVKESK come from the germline V gene. CDR3 size: 14 residues.

The V call is TRBV18, the J call TRBJ2-1, with 12 bases matching TRBD2. The CDR3 is 15 amino acids. With 4 bases clipped from V and 8 bases from J, the junction kept 6 bases outside the gene matches. CDR1 is KGHSH and CDR2 is LQKENI in the germline V gene. CDR3 bases: TGTGCCAGCTCACTAACACTAGCGGGAGGCGATGAGCAGTTCTTC. Translating gives CASSLTLAGGDEQFF.

V and J are TRBV7-8 and TRBJ2-7; the D gene is possibly TRBD1 (6 bases). This CDR3 region has 16 residues. The V end lost 5 bases, the J end lost 0 bases, and 17 bases lay between the germline ends. Germline CDR1 is SGHVS and CDR2 is FQNEAQ. CDR3 loop: CASSQLGQQGSYEQYF. As DNA, the CDR3 is TGTGCCAGCAGCCAACTTGGACAACAGGGCTCCTACGAGCAGTACTTC.

This clone was counted only a few times. The chain recombines TRBV19 with TRBJ2-5; a weak D match, TRBD1 (6 bases). The better agreement between TRBJ2-7 and the DNA end casts doubt on the J call. Germline V CDR1 and CDR2: LNHDA, SQIVND (reference sequence). CDR3 length equals 15 residues. In DNA form, the CDR3 reads TGTGCCAGTAGTATAGGAGGGGACACTTCCTACGAGCAGTACTTC. It specifies CASSIGGDTSYEQYF.

This clone occurred once. This chain links TRBV29-1 with TRBJ2-6, with 9 bases aligning to TRBD1. CDR3 length: 15 residues. Germline V lookup: CDR1 SQVTM, CDR2 ANQGSEA. The trim removed 6 bases at V and 1 base at J, leaving 4 bases unmatched. The DNA of the CDR3 is TGCAGCGTGGGACAGGGACCATCTGGGGCCAACGTCCTGACTTTC. Translated, it gives CSVGQGPSGANVLTF.

About this clone: One junction end disagrees with the germline gene, perhaps due to a read error. This chain connects TRBV2 to TRBJ1-4; 8 bases are a match to TRBD1. CDR3 length: 13 residues. Germline CDR1 reads SNHLY; CDR2 reads FYNNEI. CDR3 nucleotides: TGTGCCAGCAGTGAAGCCCGGGGGGACAGGCTCCTGTTT. Translating it yields CASSEARGDRLLF. Drawing the rest from reference TRBV2 and TRBJ1-4, the complete variable domain is EPEVTQTPSHQVTQMGQEVILRCVPISNHLYFYWYRQILGQKVEFLVSFYNNEISEKSEIFDDQFSVERPDGSNFTLKIRSTKLEDSAMYFCASSEARGDRLLFGSGTQLSVL.

The rearrangement links TRBV21-1 to TRBJ2-7; the table calls TRBD1, which could not be checked here. TRBV21-1 is listed as a pseudogene. CDR3 length: 20 amino acids. The CDR3 region has the DNA TGTGCCAGCAGCAAACCGGGACAGGGCCCATCAGGCCTTCTTGACTACGAGCAGTACTTC. It translates to CASSKPGQGPSGLLDYEQYF.

This clone was detected only a few times. The rearrangement uses TRBV29-1 and TRBJ1-1, with no clear D. There are 12 residues in the CDR3. CDR1 is SQVTM, CDR2 ANQGSEA, per germline. V lost 5 bases and J lost 0, with 7 bases in between. CDR3 amino acids: CSVIPMNTEAFF. The CDR3 nucleotides read TGCAGCGTTATCCCAATGAACACTGAAGCTTTCTTT.